This TCR beta chain was sequenced in a study of molecular identifiers for immune sequencing clone quantification. Overall study results and limits: Jurkat TCR RNA that was spiked in from one cell was reportedly detectable among one million naive cells. In cases of identical TCR molecules sharing a barcode, highly expanded clone sizes could be underestimated.

With RNA at 10%, 30% or 50%, naive CD8 libraries came from roughly 20,000 to 1,000,000 sorted cells. Sorting recovered naive CD8 T cells on a CD8+CD4-CCR7+CD45RA+ profile. TCRdb redid the calling of the PCR reads with MiXCR, one entry per CDR3 protein. The sample contains 50,000 or so distinct CDR3 sequences, almost 25% of which appear only once. This clonotype has ten or more counts. The antigen is not known. The source is a human donor in good health. Some libraries in this study had Jurkat cell RNA spiked in. Specimen: naive CD8+ T cells from blood, with Jurkat cell RNA spiked in. Stated subset: FACS-sorted CD8+CD4-CCR7+CD45RA+ naive T cells.

The chain's CDR3 is CASSSTGSGNQPQHF. The CDR3 DNA reads TGTGCCAGCAGCTCCACAGGGTCCGGGAATCAGCCCCAGCATTTT. The V gene is TRBV7-3, the J gene TRBJ1-5; D perhaps matches TRBD1 (6 bases). CDR3 length equals 15 residues. Germline V lookup: CDR1 SGHTA, CDR2 FQGTGA. V lost 4 bases and J 4 bases, leaving 14 bases between the germline ends.